The sequence of this TCR beta chain was determined in a study of metastatic and nonmetastatic thyroid tumors. Before thyroid surgery, none of the patients had received any treatment. This CDR3 contains 14 residues. V was trimmed by 5 bases and J by 6 bases, leaving 11 bases between them. Germline-derived CDR1 and CDR2 are MNHEY and SVGAGI. TCRdb reprocessed the PCR reads via MiXCR. In the table there are tens of thousands of clones, 20% to 25% of which are singletons. This clone was picked up a small number of times. The chain recombines TRBV6-5 with TRBJ1-6, with D possibly matching TRBD1 (6 bases). Sequencing input: blood. This clonotype originated in a female donor with papillary thyroid cancer or a benign thyroid nodule (not recorded which). Some clones in this sample may be carry-over from other donors' samples. The CDR3 nucleotides read TGTGCCAGCAGTCTACAGGGATGTAATTCACCCCTCCACTTT. This sequence encodes CASSLQGCNSPLHF.